The 32 T cell receptor beta chains below were found in one sample sequenced in a study of early T cells in non-severe SARS-CoV-2 infection. TCRdb re-called the 5' RACE reads through MiXCR, storing one row per CDR3 protein. Among tens of thousands of distinct CDR3 sequences listed, around 6.6% were seen once. Material: whole blood, obtained at baseline. The receptors come from an adult who was a healthcare worker with PCR-confirmed SARS-CoV-2 infection or an uninfected control (not recorded which).

This clonotype was detected a few times. The chain has TRBV6-5 and TRBJ1-6; no firm D call. The CDR3 is 17 amino acids. Trimming pared 4 bases from V and 8 bases from J, leaving 21 bases between. The germline V gene has CDR1 MNHEY and CDR2 SVGAGI. The CDR3 protein is CASSSIDVWASDSPLHF. The CDR3 coding sequence is TGTGCCAGCAGTTCCATAGACGTCTGGGCGTCTGATTCACCCCTCCACTTT.

This clonotype turned up a few times. The rearrangement links TRBV19 to TRBJ2-2; D remains unclear. The CDR3 extends over 12 amino acids. V gave up 3 bases and J gave up 5 bases, with 4 bases separating them. The germline gives CDR1 LNHDA, CDR2 SQIVND (reference sequence). CDR3 protein: CASSILTGELFF. DNA of the CDR3: TGTGCCAGTAGTATTTTAACCGGGGAGCTGTTTTTT. Complete variable domain (other parts from reference TRBV19 and TRBJ2-2): DGGITQSPKYLFRKEGQNVTLSCEQNLNHDAMYWYRQDPGQGLRLIYYSQIVNDFQKGDIAEGYSVSREKKESFPLTVTSAQKNPTAFYLCASSILTGELFFGEGSRLTVL.

This clonotype was recorded a few times. V and J are TRBV25-1 and TRBJ2-1, with D possibly matching TRBD1 (6 bases). The CDR3 is made up of 13 amino acids. The V end was cut by 6 bases, the J end by 4 bases, with 10 bases between. In germline, CDR1 is MGHDK, CDR2 SYGVNS. Here the CDR3 DNA reads TGTGCCAGCAGCCGGACAGCATACAATGAGCAGTTCTTC. The encoded protein is CASSRTAYNEQFF.

There are a few counts of this clonotype. J is TRBJ1-6 and V is TRBV7-6, with D unresolved. The CDR3 loop spans 13 amino acids. Looked up from germline, CDR1 is SGHVS and CDR2 is FNYEAQ. V was pared by 2 bases and J by 10 bases, with 9 bases between. The chain's CDR3 is CASSLFSSSPLHF. The CDR3 DNA follows: TGTGCCAGCAGCTTATTTTCAAGCTCACCCCTCCACTTT.

This clonotype showed up many times. The chain joins TRBV7-9 to TRBJ2-1; 14 bases are shared with TRBD2. V shed 0 bases and J 0 bases; nucleotides not matched to a gene: 10. The CDR3 has 21 amino acids. Germline values: CDR1 SEHNR, CDR2 FQNEAQ (reference sequence). CDR3 region: CASSLARMRLAGGSSYNEQFF. The CDR3 region has the DNA TGTGCCAGCAGCTTAGCTCGGATGAGACTAGCGGGGGGGAGCTCCTACAATGAGCAGTTCTTC.

This clonotype appeared a few times. The chain uses TRBV7-8 and TRBJ2-7; TRBD1 matches at 7 bases. The CDR3 has 17 amino acids. Trimming at V came to 3 bases and at J to 4 bases, leaving 15 bases not matched to a gene. Germline CDR1 and CDR2: SGHVS and FQNEAQ. DNA of the CDR3: TGTGCCAGCAGCTTTAAGCTCCCGGCAGGGGGTCTATACGAGCAGTACTTC. Amino acid sequence: CASSFKLPAGGLYEQYF.

This clonotype was seen many times. V usage is TRBV7-2 and J usage is TRBJ2-4; no reliable D call. The CDR3 contains 12 residues. Germline lookup yields CDR1 SGHTA and CDR2 FQGNSA. The ends were cut back, 4 bases at V and 1 base at J, with 2 bases in the middle. CDR3 nucleotides: TGTGCCAGCAGCTGGGCCAAAAACATTCAGTACTTC. It encodes CASSWAKNIQYF.

Many counts were recorded for this clonotype. The J gene is TRBJ2-2, the V gene TRBV6-5; a weak D match, TRBD2 (6 bases). V lost 0 bases and J 2 bases, leaving 13 bases between the germline ends. The CDR3 is 17 amino acids. In germline, CDR1 is MNHEY, CDR2 SVGAGI. The CDR3 protein is CASSYSTGDLNTGELFF. In nucleotides, the CDR3 is TGTGCCAGCAGTTACTCGACGGGGGATCTAAACACCGGGGAGCTGTTTTTT.

This clonotype occurred many times. The chain links TRBV6-6 to TRBJ1-1; D is unclear. This CDR3 comprises 14 residues. V was cut by 2 bases and J by 1 base, with 8 bases left in between. CDR1 and CDR2 from the germline V gene are MNHNY and SVGAGI (reference sequence). CDR3: CASSYGLTNTEAFF. The CDR3 nucleotides are TGTGCCAGCAGTTACGGACTTACGAACACTGAAGCTTTCTTT.

This clonotype was seen repeatedly, ten times or more. This chain uses TRBV29-1 with TRBJ1-5; no clear D. The germline CDR1 and CDR2 sequences are SQVTM and ANQGSEA. This CDR3 spans 12 amino acids. The ends were cut back, 6 bases at V and 4 bases at J, with 10 bases in the middle. CDR3 DNA: TGCAGCGTGGGAAACGCTAATCAGCCCCAGCATTTT. It encodes CSVGNANQPQHF.

This clonotype was seen a few times. The rearrangement links TRBV14 to TRBJ2-2; D call uncertain. The CDR3 consists of 13 residues. With 1 base removed from V and 7 bases from J, the gap between germline ends came to 7 bases. The germline CDR1 and CDR2 sequences are SGHDN and FVKESK. The CDR3 bases are TGTGCCAGCAGCCAAGCGATAGGCGGGGAGCTGTTTTTT. This gives the protein CASSQAIGGELFF.

This clonotype was found many times. The chain recombines TRBV4-3 with TRBJ2-1, with D possibly matching TRBD1 (6 bases). Trimming removed 0 bases at V and 10 bases at J, with 16 bases between. The CDR3 has 15 residues. Germline CDR1 and CDR2: LGHNA and YSLEER. The CDR3 is CASSQESTTGREQFF. The CDR3 DNA follows: TGCGCCAGCAGCCAAGAGTCAACGACAGGCAGGGAGCAGTTCTTC.

In its sample, this clonotype was seen many times. The chain recombines TRBV4-2 with TRBJ1-1; D is uncertain. The CDR3 runs 15 residues. Looked up from germline, CDR1 is LGHNA and CDR2 is YNFKEQ. V dropped 8 bases and J dropped 6 bases, with 22 bases sitting between them. This chain's CDR3 is CASQREYGVWSEAFF. The CDR3 DNA reads as TGTGCCAGCCAACGGGAATACGGGGTATGGTCTGAAGCTTTCTTT.

This clonotype was observed a handful of times. The V call is TRBV11-2, the J call TRBJ2-1; possibly TRBD1 for D (7 bases). The length of the CDR3 is 17 residues. Trimming removed 5 bases at V and 5 bases at J, with 22 bases between. CDR1 and CDR2 (germline): SGHAT, FQNNGV. CDR3 sequence (DNA): TGTGCCAGCAGCACCCGTCCGGAGGGGGCTAACGACAATGAGCAGTTCTTC. This gives the protein CASSTRPEGANDNEQFF.

In its sample, this clonotype was seen many times. This rearrangement joins TRBV5-6 to TRBJ2-7; D not certain. V was trimmed by 4 bases and J by 3 bases, leaving 14 bases between them. The length of the CDR3 is 14 residues. Germline V gives CDR1 SGHDT, CDR2 YYEEEE. The CDR3 region is CASSRLGLRYEQYF. CDR3 DNA: TGTGCCAGCAGCCGGCTCGGGCTCCGCTACGAGCAGTACTTC. Full variable domain (missing parts from reference TRBV5-6 and TRBJ2-7): DAGVTQSPTHLIKTRGQQVTLRCSPKSGHDTVSWYQQALGQGPQFIFQYYEEEERQRGNFPDRFSGHQFPNYSSELNVNALLLGDSALYLCASSRLGLRYEQYFGPGTRLTVT.

This clonotype showed up just a few times. The CDR3 DNA sequence: TGTGCCAGCAGTTCACAGGAAAAGAACACTGAAGCTTTCTTT. The encoded protein is CASSSQEKNTEAFF. This chain connects TRBV6-6 to TRBJ1-1; D perhaps matches TRBD1 (5 bases). The ends were cut back, 4 bases at V and 1 base at J, with 10 bases in the middle. Per the germline V gene, CDR1 is MNHNY and CDR2 is SVGAGI (reference sequence). There are 14 residues in the CDR3.

This clonotype was observed a handful of times. The rearrangement uses TRBV6-5 and TRBJ2-1, with D perhaps matching TRBD1 (6 bases). The CDR3 totals 13 residues. The V gene's germline CDR1 is MNHEY and CDR2 SVGAGI. V was trimmed by 6 bases and J by 7 bases, leaving 13 bases between them. Here the CDR3 DNA reads TGTGCCAGCAGCCACAGGGTTAGGAATGAGCAGTTCTTC. Its protein product is CASSHRVRNEQFF.

In its sample, this clonotype was seen many times. This chain links TRBV5-5 with TRBJ2-7; no reliable D call. CDR1 is SGHKS and CDR2 is YYEKEE in the germline V gene (reference sequence). The ends were cut back, 3 bases at V and 10 bases at J, with 20 bases in the middle. The length of the CDR3 is 14 residues. The CDR3 loop reads CASSSTTMAVDQYF. The CDR3 bases are TGTGCCAGCAGCTCCACTACGATGGCGGTGGATCAGTACTTC.

This clonotype was seen repeatedly, ten times or more. The J gene is TRBJ2-3, the V gene TRBV29-1; the match to TRBD1 covers 8 bases. V gave up 6 bases and J gave up 1 base; unmatched junction bases: 15. CDR3 length: 17 amino acids. Germline CDR1 is SQVTM and CDR2 is ANQGSEA. The CDR3 region has the DNA TGCAGCGTCCCTGGCGGGACAGGATACACTCGCACAGATACGCAGTATTTT. Encoded protein: CSVPGGTGYTRTDTQYF.

This clonotype came up many times. The chain combines TRBV29-1 with TRBJ1-4; 8 bases fit TRBD1. Germline V CDR1 and CDR2: SQVTM, ANQGSEA. This CDR3 spans 14 amino acids. J gave up 5 bases and V 6 bases, and 8 bases lay outside the gene matches. CDR3 loop: CSVMQGQANEKLFF. The CDR3 region has the DNA TGCAGCGTAATGCAGGGACAGGCGAATGAAAAACTGTTTTTT.

CDR3 region: CASSDPGRSTGELFF. In nucleotides, the CDR3 is TGTGCCAGCAGCGATCCAGGACGGAGCACCGGGGAGCTGTTTTTT. The chain joins TRBV9 to TRBJ2-2; D not certain. Germline assignment: CDR1 SGDLS and CDR2 YYNGEE. With 3 bases removed from V and 4 bases from J, the gap between germline ends came to 13 bases. The CDR3 totals 15 residues. Full variable domain (outside the CDR3, taken from reference TRBV9 and TRBJ2-2): DSGVTQTPKHLITATGQRVTLRCSPRSGDLSVYWYQQSLDQGLQFLIQYYNGEERAKGNILERFSAQQFPDLHSELNLSSLELGDSALYFCASSDPGRSTGELFFGEGSRLTVL.

The V gene is TRBV28, the J gene TRBJ2-7, with TRBD2 matching 7 bases. Germline CDR1 is MDHEN and CDR2 is SYDVKM. V was clipped by 6 bases and J by 3 bases; unmatched bases: 14. The CDR3 has 16 residues. The CDR3 is CASSFSRDYRIYEQYF. In nucleotides, the CDR3 is TGTGCCAGCAGCTTTAGCCGGGACTACAGGATCTACGAGCAGTACTTC.

Many counts were recorded for this clonotype. The chain joins TRBV29-1 to TRBJ1-1; TRBD1 matches 11 bases. CDR1 SQVTM and CDR2 ANQGSEA come from the germline V gene. V lost 6 bases to trimming and J lost 4 bases; unmatched junction nucleotides: 4. This CDR3 is 13 amino acids long. The CDR3 spells CSVGQGAGTEAFF. The CDR3 nucleotides are TGCAGCGTAGGACAGGGGGCAGGCACTGAAGCTTTCTTT.

The chain links TRBV7-9 to TRBJ1-2; D might be TRBD1 (5 bases). The germline CDR1 and CDR2 sequences are SEHNR and FQNEAQ (reference sequence). The CDR3 length is 13 residues. Between the trimmed V and J ends, which lost 5 bases and 4 bases, there was a span of 11 bases. The CDR3 nucleotides are TGTGCCAGCAGCCGGGACGGACTCTATGGCTACACCTTC. It encodes CASSRDGLYGYTF.

This clonotype was seen ten or more times. This chain connects TRBV11-3 to TRBJ2-1, with D possibly being TRBD2 (5 bases). V was trimmed by 5 bases and J by 7 bases, leaving 21 bases between them. Germline CDR1 SGHNT, CDR2 YENEEA. The CDR3 is made up of 16 amino acids. CDR3 sequence reads: CASSRGRTSSANEQFF. In DNA form, the CDR3 reads TGTGCCAGCAGCCGAGGGCGGACCTCCAGCGCTAATGAGCAGTTCTTC.

The sample holds many counts of this clonotype. The rearrangement links TRBV18 to TRBJ2-3; 8 nucleotides agree with TRBD1. This CDR3 spans 13 amino acids. Trimming at V came to 5 bases and at J to 5 bases, leaving 3 bases not matched to a gene. Germline V gives CDR1 KGHSH, CDR2 LQKENI. The chain's CDR3 is CASSGTGQDTQYF. The CDR3 DNA is TGTGCCAGCTCAGGGACAGGTCAAGATACGCAGTATTTT.

This clonotype was counted many times. The chain couples TRBV9 to TRBJ2-1; no clear D. Trimming removed 7 bases at V and 2 bases at J, with 4 bases between. In germline, CDR1 is SGDLS, CDR2 YYNGEE. The CDR3 has 11 amino acids. CDR3 in DNA: TGTGCCAGCGGGCCCTACAATGAGCAGTTCTTC. Encoded protein: CASGPYNEQFF.

This clonotype was counted at least ten times. The chain carries TRBV20-1 and TRBJ2-1, with 8 positions matching TRBD2. This CDR3 has 13 amino acids. J gave up 2 bases and V 8 bases, and 5 bases lay outside the gene matches. The V gene's germline CDR1 is DFQATT and CDR2 SNEGSKA (reference sequence). CDR3 sequence reads: CSSMRGAYNEQFF. CDR3 coding DNA: TGCAGTAGTATGCGGGGGGCCTACAATGAGCAGTTCTTC.

This clonotype has more than one count but fewer than ten. The J gene is TRBJ1-1, the V gene TRBV5-4; 9 positions match TRBD1. The CDR3 has 15 amino acids. The germline CDR1 and CDR2 sequences are SGHNT and YYREEE (reference sequence). Losses at the gene ends were 4 bases for V and 3 bases for J; bases not matched to a gene: 7. The CDR3 coding sequence is TGTGCCAGCAGCAATCCTACAGGGGGCTACACTGAAGCTTTCTTT. Residues: CASSNPTGGYTEAFF.

This clonotype appeared many times. This likely comes from a read error, as the CDR3 has no conserved phenylalanine or tryptophan at its end. The chain combines TRBV4-1 with TRBJ2-3, with 8 nucleotides matching TRBD1. The CDR3 runs 23 residues. Germline assignment: CDR1 MGHRA and CDR2 YSYEKL. The junction had 31 bases not matched to a gene; V was cut back by 2 bases and J by 6 bases. The DNA for the CDR3 is TGCGCCAGCAGCCAACCGGGACTTAGGGCGCCCACCGGGACAGGTATATCACATGATACGCAGTATCTT. Protein product: CASSQPGLRAPTGTGISHDTQYL.

This clonotype was seen only a few times. The V and J genes are TRBV7-3 and TRBJ1-2, with D possibly being TRBD1 (6 bases). Trimming removed 5 bases from V and 7 bases from J, with 14 bases in between. Germline assignment: CDR1 SGHTA and CDR2 FQGTGA. The CDR3 runs to 13 residues. The CDR3 region has the DNA TGTGCCAGCAGCAGCACGGGGGCAGCTGGCTACACCTTC. It yields the protein CASSSTGAAGYTF.

As regards this clonotype: At one end, the junction sequence differs from germline, possibly due to a read error. V usage is TRBV7-7 and J usage is TRBJ2-7; unclear D gene. The CDR3 has 13 residues. Germline V gene data show CDR1 as SSHAT and CDR2 as FNYEAQ (reference sequence). The CDR3 nucleotides are TGTGCTAGCAGCATCGGGCCACGGGACGAGCAGTACTTC. Its protein is CASSIGPRDEQYF.